These 3 T cell receptor beta chains share one sample of origin, sequenced in a study of control samples from healthy donors and cancer patients. Produced via immunoSEQ multiplex PCR; TCRdb's table is partial and in-frame only. The sample holds around 170,000 clones, approximately 90% seen once. Material for sequencing was blood. These receptors all come from a man aged 25 to 40 in good health.

The chain carries TRBV27 and TRBJ2-4, with D perhaps TRBD1 or TRBD2 (6 bases each). Germline CDR1 and CDR2: MNHEY and SMNVEV (reference sequence). V was clipped by 2 bases and J by 0 bases, with 8 bases between them. The CDR3 is made up of 15 amino acids. The CDR3 here is CASSLRGAAKNIQYF. DNA for the CDR3: TGTGCCAGCAGTTTAAGGGGGGCAGCCAAAAACATTCAGTACTTC.

The chain combines TRBV27 with TRBJ1-5; no clear D. Trimming removed 0 bases at V and 5 bases at J, with 8 bases between. The CDR3 spans 14 residues. Germline V gives CDR1 MNHEY, CDR2 SMNVEV (reference sequence). The CDR3 DNA reads TGTGCCAGCAGTTTATCGGGTGAGGATCAGCCCCAGCATTTT. Translated, it gives CASSLSGEDQPQHF.

The chain uses TRBV6-5 and TRBJ1-1; TRBD1 is a possible D gene (5 bases). V lost 4 bases and J 2 bases, leaving 8 bases between the germline ends. The CDR3 spans 13 residues. CDR1 MNHEY and CDR2 SVGAGI come from the germline V gene. CDR3 bases: TGTGCCAGCAGTTCTGACAGAAACACTGAAGCTTTCTTT. Amino acids: CASSSDRNTEAFF.